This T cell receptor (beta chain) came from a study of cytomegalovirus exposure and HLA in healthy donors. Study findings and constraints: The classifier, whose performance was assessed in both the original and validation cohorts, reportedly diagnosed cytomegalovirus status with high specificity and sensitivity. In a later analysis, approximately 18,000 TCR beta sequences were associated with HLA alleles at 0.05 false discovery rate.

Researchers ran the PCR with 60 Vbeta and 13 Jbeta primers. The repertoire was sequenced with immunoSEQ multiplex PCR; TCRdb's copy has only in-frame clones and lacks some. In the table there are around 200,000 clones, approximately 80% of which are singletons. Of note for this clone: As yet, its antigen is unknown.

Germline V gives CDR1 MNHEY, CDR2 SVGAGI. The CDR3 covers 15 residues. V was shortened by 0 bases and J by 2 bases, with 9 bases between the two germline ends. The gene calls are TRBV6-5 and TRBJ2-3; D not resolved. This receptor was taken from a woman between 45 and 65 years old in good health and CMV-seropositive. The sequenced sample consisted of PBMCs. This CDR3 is CASSYSMAVTDTQYF. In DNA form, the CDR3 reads TGTGCCAGCAGTTACTCGATGGCGGTCACAGATACGCAGTATTTT.